These 14 T cell receptor beta chains came from one sample sequenced in a study of T cell responses to AZD1222 COVID-19 vaccine. The method was immunoSEQ multiplex PCR; TCRdb's version includes in-frame clones alone and lacks a portion of them. The table has under 80,000 clones, 70% to 90% seen once; the top ten hold 1% to 1.5%. The sample here was peripheral blood, taken 28 days after the second AZD1222 dose. The receptors were gathered from an adult who received the AZD1222 COVID-19 vaccine.

The chain joins TRBV7-9 to TRBJ2-1; D unresolved. This CDR3 has 12 residues. The germline gives CDR1 SEHNR, CDR2 FQNEAQ (reference sequence). V was pared by 5 bases and J by 13 bases, with 15 bases between. The CDR3 DNA is TGTGCCAGCAGCCTGCGCCCCGAGTTACAGTTCTTC. Protein product: CASSLRPELQFF.

The chain links TRBV7-9 to TRBJ2-1; TRBD2 matches at 14 bases. The germline V gene has CDR1 SEHNR and CDR2 FQNEAQ (reference sequence). This CDR3 contains 16 residues. The junction had 4 bases not matched to a gene; V was cut back by 2 bases and J by 7 bases. The CDR3 loop is CASSLPGLAGVNEQFF. The CDR3 DNA is TGTGCCAGCAGCTTACCGGGACTAGCGGGAGTAAATGAGCAGTTCTTC.

The V gene is TRBV2, the J gene TRBJ2-2, with 8 bases fitting TRBD1. Per germline, CDR1 SNHLY and CDR2 FYNNEI. The CDR3 is made up of 15 amino acids. V trimming: 5 bases; J trimming: 5 bases; junction bases outside the gene matches: 7. As DNA, the CDR3 is TGTGCCAGCAGTTTGGACAGGGTTGGGACCGGGGAGCTGTTTTTT. Protein: CASSLDRVGTGELFF.

The chain has TRBV9 and TRBJ2-7; 10 bases agree with TRBD2. Germline CDR1 reads SGDLS; CDR2 reads YYNGEE. V lost 0 bases to trimming and J lost 4 bases; unmatched junction nucleotides: 4. The CDR3 length is 15 residues. CDR3 coding DNA: TGTGCCAGCAGCGTAGCGCCTAGCGGGAGTTACGAGCAGTACTTC. Translating it yields CASSVAPSGSYEQYF.

The chain has TRBV5-1 and TRBJ2-5; 8 nucleotides match TRBD2. The CDR3 spans 14 residues. Germline-derived CDR1 and CDR2 are SGHRS and YFSETQ. J was trimmed by 5 bases and V by 2 bases; bases with no gene match: 5. Here the CDR3 DNA reads TGCGCCAGCAGCTTTCGGGAGGGCCGGGAGACCCAGTACTTC. It yields the protein CASSFREGRETQYF.

The chain carries TRBV7-6 and TRBJ2-7; unclear D gene. Germline V gene sequence: CDR1 SGHVS, CDR2 FNYEAQ. V was shortened by 4 bases and J by 5 bases, with 9 bases between the two germline ends. The CDR3 sequence is 12 residues long. DNA of the CDR3: TGTGCCAGCAGCTCCATAAGGAACGAGCAGTACTTC. Its protein product is CASSSIRNEQYF.

This chain uses TRBV6-6 with TRBJ2-1, with 7 bases fitting TRBD2. The CDR3 has 14 residues. The germline V gene has CDR1 MNHNY and CDR2 SVGAGI (reference sequence). The junction had 3 bases not matched to a gene; V was cut back by 6 bases and J by 1 base. The CDR3 protein is CASRRDYSYNEQFF. Here the CDR3 DNA reads TGTGCCAGCAGACGGGACTATTCCTACAATGAGCAGTTCTTC.

This chain uses TRBV5-1 with TRBJ2-1; a weak D match, TRBD2 (6 bases). This CDR3 comprises 15 residues. Germline V gene sequence: CDR1 SGHRS, CDR2 YFSETQ. The V end lost 0 bases, the J end lost 2 bases, and 9 bases lay between the germline ends. The DNA of the CDR3 is TGCGCCAGCAGCTTGGAGTCGGGGGCCTACAATGAGCAGTTCTTC. Amino acid sequence: CASSLESGAYNEQFF.

This sequence joins TRBV5-6 and TRBJ1-4; 8 nucleotides line up with TRBD1. V lost 3 bases to trimming and J lost 8 bases; unmatched junction nucleotides: 6. The germline V gene encodes CDR1 SGHDT and CDR2 YYEEEE. The CDR3 totals 14 residues. CDR3 sequence (DNA): TGTGCCAGCAGCTGGGGGCAGGGGGCAGAAAAACTGTTTTTT. Amino acids: CASSWGQGAEKLFF. The entire variable domain, with the rest obtained from reference TRBV5-6 and TRBJ1-4, is as follows: DAGVTQSPTHLIKTRGQQVTLRCSPKSGHDTVSWYQQALGQGPQFIFQYYEEEERQRGNFPDRFSGHQFPNYSSELNVNALLLGDSALYLCASSWGQGAEKLFFGSGTQLSVL.

The chain recombines TRBV25-1 with TRBJ1-2; TRBD1 is a possible D gene (6 bases). The CDR3 spans 12 residues. Germline values: CDR1 MGHDK, CDR2 SYGVNS. Trimming took 10 bases from V and 5 from J, leaving 14 bases between them. CDR3 amino acids: CATKGGGYGYTF. The DNA of the CDR3 is TGTGCCACCAAAGGGGGGGGTTATGGCTACACCTTC.

This chain joins TRBV28 and TRBJ1-1, with 7 bases matching TRBD1. The CDR3 covers 13 residues. The V and J ends lost 10 bases and 4 bases, in that order; junction bases with no gene match: 9. CDR1 is MDHEN, CDR2 SYDVKM, per germline. CDR3 bases: TGTGCCATCAGGGGGGAGCGTACCACTGAAGCTTTCTTT. Translated, it gives CAIRGERTTEAFF.

The V gene is TRBV7-2, the J gene TRBJ2-7; unclear D gene. This CDR3 contains 15 residues. The germline V gene has CDR1 SGHTA and CDR2 FQGNSA. V was clipped by 0 bases and J by 3 bases, with 12 bases between them. The CDR3 DNA sequence: TGTGCCAGCAGCTTAGCGGGTCTTCGGAACTACGAGCAGTACTTC. It codes for CASSLAGLRNYEQYF.

V gene TRBV18 combines with J gene TRBJ1-1, with D unclear. The V gene's germline CDR1 is KGHSH and CDR2 LQKENI. The CDR3 consists of 13 residues. Trimming stripped 3 bases from V and 3 bases from J, with 8 bases between. The DNA of the CDR3 is TGTGCCAGCTCACCGGGGAGGGACACTGAAGCTTTCTTT. Protein sequence: CASSPGRDTEAFF.

Of note for this clone: The same CDR3 can be traced to other DNA sequences in this sample. The chain uses TRBV27 and TRBJ2-7; D uncertain. This CDR3 is built from 14 residues. From germline, CDR1 is MNHEY and CDR2 SMNVEV (reference sequence). V lost 0 bases and J lost 0, with 6 bases in between. This chain's CDR3 is CASSLSGSSYEQYF. In DNA, the CDR3 is TGTGCCAGCAGTTTATCGGGCAGCTCCTACGAGCAGTACTTC.